The clone carrying this TCR beta chain was recorded a few times. The sample comes from a study of T-cell memory formation after mild COVID-19. TCRdb fed the 5' RACE reads into MiXCR, producing one record per CDR3 protein. The table has fewer than 650,000 distinct CDR3 sequences, approximately 15% seen once. The CDR3 is 17 residues long. V lost 4 bases to trimming and J lost 5 bases; unmatched junction nucleotides: 17. Germline V gene lookup returns CDR1 SGHRS and CDR2 YFSETQ. The chain carries TRBV5-1 and TRBJ2-5, with 7 nucleotides matching TRBD2. The material sequenced was PBMCs or a T cell subset sorted from them (not recorded which). The TCR comes from an adult woman who had mild COVID-19 (a few samples of this study predate the infection). Cell type and time point are not known. The CDR3 nucleotides are TGCGCCAGCAGCCTGCCGGCCATAGCGGGCCTCCGGGAGACCCAGTACTTC. It specifies CASSLPAIAGLRETQYF. Full variable domain (remainder filled in from reference TRBV5-1 and TRBJ2-5): KAGVTQTPRYLIKTRGQQVTLSCSPISGHRSVSWYQQTPGQGLQFLFEYFSETQRNKGNFPGRFSGRQFSNSRSEMNVSTLELGDSALYLCASSLPAIAGLRETQYFGPGTRLLVL.